Shown below are 31 T cell receptor beta chains from a single sample sequenced in a study of breast tumors, draining lymph nodes, adjacent tissues (dated by TCRdb to the mid-2010s). Library prep was done by multiplex PCR. The sequencing machine was an Illumina HiSeq 2000. TCRdb ran its own pipeline on the public reads, namely fastp trimming at Q25 and MiXCR clone calling, and kept in-frame beta chains. Identical CDR3 proteins give one entry, which carries the most common genes and DNA. The sample table contains tens of thousands of distinct CDR3 sequences; only one count was recorded for roughly a fifth of them. The top ten clonotypes cover about 2.2% of the sample. The axillary draining lymph nodes of breast cancer patients were the source of the lymph node samples. Sequences were obtained from axillary lymph node tissue. The source is a female donor with breast cancer. Some clones in this sample may be carry-over from other donors' samples.

The chain is built from TRBV6-1 and TRBJ1-4; perhaps TRBD1 as D (6 bases). Germline CDR1 and CDR2: MNHNS and SASEGT. This CDR3 contains 15 residues. Trimming pared 5 bases from V and 3 bases from J, leaving 13 bases between. The CDR3 DNA sequence: TGTGCCAGCAGTACCAGGGGTTCGGCTAATGAAAAACTGTTTTTT. Its translation: CASSTRGSANEKLFF.

This clonotype appeared many times. V and J are TRBV20-1 and TRBJ2-7; D is ambiguous. From germline, CDR1 is DFQATT and CDR2 SNEGSKA (reference sequence). With 7 bases removed from V and 1 base from J, the gap between germline ends came to 11 bases. The CDR3 totals 12 residues. The CDR3 loop reads CSVPTRSYEQYF. The CDR3 DNA is TGCAGTGTTCCGACTCGGTCCTACGAGCAGTACTTC.

This clonotype was picked up many times. The chain links TRBV7-2 to TRBJ2-7; 8 bases match TRBD2. V was clipped by 5 bases and J by 7 bases; unmatched bases: 13. Germline-derived CDR1 and CDR2 are SGHTA and FQGNSA. The CDR3 has 15 residues. CDR3 nucleotides: TGTGCCAGCAGCCTAGAAGGGGCTAGCGGGCGAGAGCAGTACTTC. This gives the protein CASSLEGASGREQYF.

In its sample, this clonotype was seen a few times. The rearrangement uses TRBV30 and TRBJ2-1; possible D gene TRBD2, 7 bases. Germline V gene sequence: CDR1 GTSNPN, CDR2 SVGIG (reference sequence). CDR3 length: 14 residues. V gave up 2 bases and J gave up 8 bases, with 16 bases separating them. The CDR3 DNA reads TGTGCCTGGAGTCCGGGGGGCGTCTTCTATGAGCAGTTCTTC. Translating it yields CAWSPGGVFYEQFF.

In this sample, this clonotype turned up many times. The rearrangement joins TRBV27 to TRBJ1-4; no clear D. Per germline, CDR1 MNHEY and CDR2 SMNVEV (reference sequence). Trimming removed 5 bases at V and 3 bases at J, with 1 base between. The CDR3 covers 11 residues. The DNA for the CDR3 is TGTGCCAGCAGTCCTAATGAAAAACTGTTTTTT. It yields the protein CASSPNEKLFF. Full variable domain (remainder filled in from reference TRBV27 and TRBJ1-4): EAQVTQNPRYLITVTGKKLTVTCSQNMNHEYMSWYRQDPGLGLRQIYYSMNVEVTDKGDVPEGYKVSRKEKRNFPLILESPSPNQTSLYFCASSPNEKLFFGSGTQLSVL.

In its sample, this clonotype was seen many times. The chain recombines TRBV29-1 with TRBJ2-5; perhaps TRBD1 as D (5 bases). The CDR3 length is 11 residues. Per the germline V gene, CDR1 is SQVTM and CDR2 is ANQGSEA. V lost 6 bases and J lost 4, with 9 bases in between. The CDR3 sequence is CSVGVSETQYF. CDR3 DNA: TGCAGCGTAGGGGTTTCAGAGACCCAGTACTTC.

The sample holds many counts of this clonotype. The chain joins TRBV9 to TRBJ2-3; D is unclear. CDR3 size: 13 residues. Trimming left V 3 bases short and J 3 bases short, with 8 bases between. The V gene's germline CDR1 is SGDLS and CDR2 YYNGEE. CDR3 bases: TGTGCCAGCAGCGGAAGGGTGACAGATACGCAGTATTTT. Its protein is CASSGRVTDTQYF.

Many counts were recorded for this clonotype. The chain uses TRBV5-1 and TRBJ1-4; perhaps TRBD1 as D (6 bases). The length of the CDR3 is 14 residues. The V gene lost 5 bases and the J gene lost 8 bases, with 16 bases spanning the gap. The germline CDR1 and CDR2 sequences are SGHRS and YFSETQ. The chain's CDR3 is CASREGQGPEKLFF. For the CDR3, the DNA is TGCGCCAGCAGAGAAGGGCAGGGGCCAGAAAAACTGTTTTTT.

This clonotype was counted many times. The CDR3 DNA is TGCGCCAGCAGCTCCGGACAGGATCTCTATGGCTACACCTTC. Amino acid sequence: CASSSGQDLYGYTF. The gene calls are TRBV5-1 and TRBJ1-2; TRBD1 matches at 7 bases. The germline V gene encodes CDR1 SGHRS and CDR2 YFSETQ. This CDR3 spans 14 amino acids. V lost 3 bases and J lost 4; bases outside the gene matches: 6.

This clonotype was seen more than once but under ten times. V is TRBV28 and J is TRBJ1-2; D remains unclear. Trimming removed 5 bases at V and 4 bases at J, with 14 bases between. Germline-derived CDR1 and CDR2 are MDHEN and SYDVKM. This CDR3 contains 14 residues. The CDR3 DNA sequence: TGTGCCAGCAGTCAGCCGCGCCTCTTCTATGGCTACACCTTC. It codes for CASSQPRLFYGYTF.

Turning to this clonotype: A read error may explain this, as a much larger clone is one base away. V usage is TRBV15 and J usage is TRBJ2-5; D ambiguous. CDR1 and CDR2 (germline): LNHNV, YYDKDF (reference sequence). This CDR3 is built from 15 residues. With 0 bases removed from V and 1 base from J, the gap between germline ends came to 9 bases. CDR3 protein: CATSRDVQSQETQYF. The DNA of the CDR3 is TGTGCCACCAGCAGAGATGTCCAGAGCCAAGAGACCCAGTACTTC.

This clonotype was picked up many times. The V and J genes are TRBV6-2 or TRBV6-3 and TRBJ2-3; the match to TRBD1 covers 8 bases. The CDR3 is 15 amino acids. V was pared by 0 bases and J by 5 bases, with 4 bases of the junction left unmatched. Germline V gives CDR1 MNHEY, CDR2 SVGEGT. The chain's CDR3 is CASSYSRGRRDTQYF. The DNA for the CDR3 is TGTGCCAGCAGTTACTCCAGGGGGCGTAGAGATACGCAGTATTTT.

In its sample, this clonotype was seen many times. The chain carries TRBV29-1 and TRBJ2-3, with 12 bases identical to TRBD1. This CDR3 is 23 amino acids long. Germline values: CDR1 SQVTM, CDR2 ANQGSEA. J lost 2 bases, V lost 1 base, and 25 bases had no gene match. The CDR3 DNA follows: TGCAGCGTTGAAGTTCGGGCGTTAAGCCGGGACAGGGGGCGAGGTGAGGTCACAGATACGCAGTATTTT. Amino acid sequence: CSVEVRALSRDRGRGEVTDTQYF.

This clonotype was seen many times. The V gene is TRBV27, the J gene TRBJ2-3; D unresolved. V dropped 6 bases and J dropped 5 bases, with 9 bases sitting between them. CDR1 is MNHEY and CDR2 is SMNVEV in the germline V gene (reference sequence). The CDR3 totals 12 residues. The CDR3 DNA sequence: TGTGCCAGCAGCCCTCTACTAGATACGCAGTATTTT. Translated, it gives CASSPLLDTQYF.

This clonotype was recorded only once. The gene calls are TRBV28 and TRBJ1-5; 8 bases are a match to TRBD1. In germline, CDR1 is MDHEN, CDR2 SYDVKM. This CDR3 comprises 16 residues. With V trimmed by 4 bases and J by 3 bases, 8 bases remained unmatched. This CDR3 is CASSSLGQGTNQPQHF. CDR3 bases: TGTGCCAGCAGTTCCCTCGGACAGGGAACCAATCAGCCCCAGCATTTT. The variable domain in full, completed from reference TRBV28 and TRBJ1-5, reads DVKVTQSSRYLVKRTGEKVFLECVQDMDHENMFWYRQDPGLGLRLIYFSYDVKMKEKGDIPEGYSVSREKKERFSLILESASTNQTSMYLCASSSLGQGTNQPQHFGDGTRLSIL.

Concerning this clonotype itself: A much larger clone is a single base away; this may be a read error. The gene calls are TRBV5-5 and TRBJ2-3; 8 bases map to TRBD2. CDR3 length equals 15 residues. Germline CDR1 reads SGHKS; CDR2 reads YYEKEE (reference sequence). The CDR3 reads CASRRGRSETDAQYF. In DNA form, the CDR3 reads TGTGCCAGCAGACGCGGGAGGTCGGAGACAGATGCGCAGTATTTT.

This clonotype has ten or more counts. This chain joins TRBV7-9 and TRBJ2-5; D ambiguous. V lost 5 bases and J lost 4, with 8 bases in between. The CDR3 contains 12 residues. From germline, CDR1 is SEHNR and CDR2 FQNEAQ (reference sequence). The CDR3 region has the DNA TGTGCCAGCAGCGCAGCCTTAGAGACCCAGTACTTC. It is translated as CASSAALETQYF.

The chain couples TRBV6-2 or TRBV6-3 to TRBJ2-1; 15 bases agree with TRBD2. V shed 5 bases and J 7 bases; nucleotides not matched to a gene: 12. This CDR3 spans 18 amino acids. The germline V gene encodes CDR1 MNHEY and CDR2 SVGEGT. The DNA of the CDR3 is TGTGCCAGCAGTACCCTGGGACTAGCGGGAGGTGTTACTAATGAGCAGTTCTTC. It translates to CASSTLGLAGGVTNEQFF.

This chain uses TRBV3-1 with TRBJ1-1; D is unclear. V dropped 1 base and J dropped 5 bases, with 11 bases sitting between them. The CDR3 spans 14 residues. Germline loops: CDR1 LGHDT, CDR2 YNNKEL (reference sequence). The CDR3 DNA sequence: TGTGCCAGCAGCCAAGTCGAGGCCAGAACTGAAGCTTTCTTT. As protein: CASSQVEARTEAFF.

The chain uses TRBV27 and TRBJ1-6; 7 positions agree with TRBD1. This CDR3 is built from 17 residues. V trimming: 4 bases; J trimming: 0 bases; junction bases outside the gene matches: 6. Germline V gene lookup returns CDR1 MNHEY and CDR2 SMNVEV (reference sequence). CDR3 in amino acids: CASSSPGTASYNSPLHF. CDR3 DNA: TGTGCCAGCAGTTCGCCCGGGACAGCCTCCTATAATTCACCCCTCCACTTT.

In this sample, this clonotype turned up many times. The chain is built from TRBV29-1 and TRBJ2-7, with a possible D match to TRBD1 (8 bases). The CDR3 loop spans 14 amino acids. V lost 3 bases to trimming and J lost 3 bases, with 15 bases between them. Germline CDR1 reads SQVTM; CDR2 reads ANQGSEA. Written as DNA, the CDR3 is TGCAGCGTTGAGAACAGGGGGGGGCACTACGAGCAGTACTTC. It specifies CSVENRGGHYEQYF.

This clonotype was found many times. This sequence joins TRBV20-1 and TRBJ2-7, with a tentative D call TRBD1 (5 bases). This CDR3 has 14 residues. The ends were cut back, 6 bases at V and 4 bases at J, with 19 bases in the middle. Germline CDR1 reads DFQATT; CDR2 reads SNEGSKA (reference sequence). The chain's CDR3 is CSAPLGASGYEQYF. The CDR3, as DNA: TGCAGTGCCCCCCTTGGGGCTAGTGGGTACGAGCAGTACTTC.

This clonotype was seen ten or more times. V is TRBV30 and J is TRBJ2-5; D not resolved. This CDR3 contains 13 residues. V dropped 1 base and J dropped 1 base, with 7 bases sitting between them. Germline-derived CDR1 and CDR2 are GTSNPN and SVGIG (reference sequence). The CDR3 reads CAWSGGIQETQYF. The CDR3 DNA reads as TGTGCCTGGAGTGGTGGGATCCAAGAGACCCAGTACTTC. Supplemented by reference TRBV30 and TRBJ2-5, the full variable domain reads SQTIHQWPATLVQPVGSPLSLECTVEGTSNPNLYWYRQAAGRGLQLLFYSVGIGQISSEVPQNLSASRPQDRQFILSSKKLLLSDSGFYLCAWSGGIQETQYFGPGTRLLVL.

The chain has TRBV9 and TRBJ2-2; possibly TRBD2 for D (5 bases). This CDR3 region has 15 residues. The ends were cut back, 1 base at V and 7 bases at J, with 14 bases in the middle. Per the germline V gene, CDR1 is SGDLS and CDR2 is YYNGEE. CDR3 loop: CASSVNTGFGGELFF. As DNA, the CDR3 is TGTGCCAGCAGCGTAAATACGGGGTTTGGCGGGGAGCTGTTTTTT.

The J gene is TRBJ2-6, the V gene TRBV5-5; D possibly matches TRBD1 or TRBD2 (5 bases each). Trimming removed 0 bases at V and 0 bases at J, with 16 bases between. The V gene's germline CDR1 is SGHKS and CDR2 YYEKEE (reference sequence). This CDR3 is built from 19 residues. CDR3 coding DNA: TGTGCCAGCAGCTTGGCTCCCCAGGGAGTACTCTCTGGGGCCAACGTCCTGACTTTC. Protein: CASSLAPQGVLSGANVLTF.

This clonotype was seen more than once but under ten times. Relative to the germline gene, one junction end is altered; a read error may explain this. The J gene is TRBJ2-7, the V gene TRBV30; D is unclear. The CDR3 sequence is 13 residues long. The germline V gene encodes CDR1 GTSNPN and CDR2 SVGIG (reference sequence). The CDR3 nucleotides are TGTGCCTGGAGTGACGGCAGCTCCTACGAGCAGCACTTC. Amino acids: CAWSDGSSYEQHF.

This clonotype was counted a few times. It may be a read error: a sequence one base away is much more abundant. J is TRBJ2-2 and V is TRBV7-3; D uncertain. The germline V gene encodes CDR1 SGHTA and CDR2 FQGTGA. This CDR3 region has 16 residues. Deletions cut 5 bases from V and 4 bases from J, with 17 bases between. DNA for the CDR3: TGTGCCAGCAGCCCAAGCCGCGGAGCGAGCACCGGGGAGCTGTTTTTT. Protein product: CASSPSRGASTGELFF.

Judged by abundance, this clonotype is medium-sized (0.01 to 0.1%). The chain uses TRBV20-1 and TRBJ2-7, with TRBD2 as a possible D gene (6 bases). The CDR3 contains 13 residues. Trimming removed 5 bases at V and 4 bases at J, with 15 bases between. Germline-derived CDR1 and CDR2 are DFQATT and SNEGSKA (reference sequence). The CDR3 DNA reads TGCAGTGCTCAAAACCCGACTAGTTACGAGCAGTACTTC. Translation gives CSAQNPTSYEQYF.

This clonotype showed up many times. The V gene is TRBV20-1, the J gene TRBJ2-5; D gene uncertain. Germline loops: CDR1 DFQATT, CDR2 SNEGSKA (reference sequence). The CDR3 extends over 14 amino acids. V shed 0 bases and J shed 4 bases, with 12 bases lying between them. CDR3 in amino acids: CSARDYSRLETQYF. DNA for the CDR3: TGCAGTGCTAGAGATTACTCGAGATTAGAGACCCAGTACTTC.

This clonotype was counted ten times or more. The chain employs TRBV4-3 and TRBJ2-7; 13 bases are shared with TRBD2. This CDR3 is built from 18 residues. Germline-derived CDR1 and CDR2 are LGHNA and YSLEER. V was pared by 2 bases and J by 2 bases, with 9 bases of the junction left unmatched. The chain's CDR3 is CASSQYTSGRVGPYEQYF. The CDR3 DNA follows: TGCGCCAGCAGCCAATATACTAGCGGGAGGGTGGGCCCCTACGAGCAGTACTTC.

A note on this clonotype: This could be a read error, since a much larger clone is one nucleotide away. This CDR3 fails to terminate in the conserved phenylalanine or tryptophan, so it likely reflects a read error. The chain recombines TRBV19 with TRBJ1-2, with D possibly being TRBD1 (5 bases). Germline-derived CDR1 and CDR2 are LNHDA and SQIVND (reference sequence). V was pared by 4 bases and J by 3 bases, with 12 bases between. The CDR3 has 14 amino acids. CDR3 DNA sequence: TGTGCCAGTAGTAGCCCCCCGACAGACTATGGCTACACCTCC. Translating gives CASSSPPTDYGYTS.